The 21 T cell receptor beta chains reported below all come from one sample, sequenced in a study of cytomegalovirus exposure and HLA in healthy donors. Use of 60 Vbeta and 13 Jbeta primers characterized the PCR. Sequencing was performed with immunoSEQ multiplex PCR; in TCRdb, only in-frame clones are kept and a portion is missing. The data show some 190,000 clones, about 80% seen once. The sample consisted of PBMCs. The receptors stem from a man aged 40-55 years in good health and CMV-seronegative.

CDR3 protein: CASSSSGYTNTGELFF. The CDR3 DNA is TGTGCCAGCAGCTCTAGCGGTTACACGAACACCGGGGAGCTGTTTTTT. The chain is built from TRBV5-4 and TRBJ2-2; 7 bases agree with TRBD2. V lost 3 bases and J lost 0; bases outside the gene matches: 5. The CDR3 is 16 amino acids. The germline V gene encodes CDR1 SGHNT and CDR2 YYREEE (reference sequence).

V usage is TRBV27 and J usage is TRBJ1-1; 10 bases agree with TRBD1. Germline V gives CDR1 MNHEY, CDR2 SMNVEV (reference sequence). The CDR3 totals 15 residues. J gave up 1 base and V 5 bases, and 4 bases lay outside the gene matches. Written as DNA, the CDR3 is TGTGCCAGCAGTGGGGGGGACAGGGGGAACACTGAAGCTTTCTTT. Translating gives CASSGGDRGNTEAFF.

The chain carries TRBV30 and TRBJ1-1; the D is unclear. V gave up 1 base and J gave up 1 base, with 7 bases separating them. The CDR3 spans 13 residues. Germline-derived CDR1 and CDR2 are GTSNPN and SVGIG (reference sequence). The CDR3 sequence: CAWSGAWNTEAFF. The CDR3 region has the DNA TGTGCCTGGAGTGGAGCGTGGAACACTGAAGCTTTCTTT. Full variable domain (missing parts from reference TRBV30 and TRBJ1-1): SQTIHQWPATLVQPVGSPLSLECTVEGTSNPNLYWYRQAAGRGLQLLFYSVGIGQISSEVPQNLSASRPQDRQFILSSKKLLLSDSGFYLCAWSGAWNTEAFFGQGTRLTVV.

V gene TRBV28 combines with J gene TRBJ1-5; no reliable D call. Germline V gene lookup returns CDR1 MDHEN and CDR2 SYDVKM. V dropped 6 bases and J dropped 4 bases, with 19 bases sitting between them. The CDR3 length is 16 residues. The CDR3 is CASRSGNRWSNQPQHF. Here the CDR3 DNA reads TGTGCCAGCAGAAGCGGAAACCGATGGTCTAATCAGCCCCAGCATTTT.

The chain recombines TRBV19 with TRBJ1-1; 7 positions agree with TRBD1. The CDR3 is 12 residues long. V gave up 9 bases and J gave up 6 bases; unmatched junction bases: 7. Germline V gene lookup returns CDR1 LNHDA and CDR2 SQIVND (reference sequence). The CDR3: CASRGNQPEAFF. The CDR3 DNA reads as TGTGCCAGCAGGGGGAACCAACCTGAAGCTTTCTTT.

This clone was observed a handful of times. The chain employs TRBV6-6 and TRBJ2-7; 14 bases are a match to TRBD2. This CDR3 has 14 amino acids. From germline, CDR1 is MNHNY and CDR2 SVGAGI (reference sequence). The V segment lost 2 bases and the J segment 6 bases; nucleotides outside the gene matches: 0. The CDR3 DNA reads TGTGCCAGCAGTTACGGGACTAGCGGGGGCGAGCAGTACTTC. Translating gives CASSYGTSGGEQYF.

This clone was seen only once. The genes are TRBV6-4 and TRBJ2-3, with D perhaps matching TRBD2 (6 bases). The V end lost 7 bases, the J end lost 2 bases, and 19 bases lay between the germline ends. Germline CDR1 MRHNA, CDR2 SNTAGT. This CDR3 spans 16 amino acids. CDR3 DNA: TGTGCCAGCACCAGAATTCAGCGGGCTCACACAGATACGCAGTATTTT. It encodes CASTRIQRAHTDTQYF.

This clone was found once. The chain couples TRBV28 to TRBJ1-1; no firm D call. Per germline, CDR1 MDHEN and CDR2 SYDVKM. The CDR3 is 11 residues long. Trimming took 9 bases from V and 10 from J, leaving 15 bases between them. The chain's CDR3 is CASQVGFGAFF. The CDR3 DNA is TGTGCCAGTCAGGTGGGTTTTGGAGCTTTCTTT. Supplemented by reference TRBV28 and TRBJ1-1, the full variable domain reads DVKVTQSSRYLVKRTGEKVFLECVQDMDHENMFWYRQDPGLGLRLIYFSYDVKMKEKGDIPEGYSVSREKKERFSLILESASTNQTSMYLCASQVGFGAFFGQGTRLTVV.

The genes are TRBV29-1 and TRBJ2-3, with D unclear. V lost 6 bases, J lost 5 bases, and 15 bases lay in between. The CDR3 contains 13 residues. Germline values: CDR1 SQVTM, CDR2 ANQGSEA. CDR3 coding DNA: TGCAGCGTCCCCCTGTCAGGCCGAGATACGCAGTATTTT. Its protein product is CSVPLSGRDTQYF.

The CDR3 DNA reads as TGTGCCAGCAGCTCGGGACTAGCGTGGGGCTCCTACGAGCAGTACTTC. Translated: CASSSGLAWGSYEQYF. The chain recombines TRBV7-2 with TRBJ2-7; 10 bases match TRBD2. This CDR3 region has 16 residues. Germline trimming cut 4 bases from V and 0 bases from J; bases unmatched to any gene: 6. CDR1 and CDR2 (germline): SGHTA, FQGNSA.

The V call is TRBV7-9, the J call TRBJ1-4; the match to TRBD1 covers 7 bases. The germline CDR1 and CDR2 sequences are SEHNR and FQNEAQ (reference sequence). V shed 1 base, J shed 5 bases, and the junction held 4 bases outside the gene matches. This CDR3 is built from 15 residues. This CDR3 is CASSLEQGKNEKLFF. The CDR3 region has the DNA TGTGCCAGCAGCTTAGAACAGGGGAAGAATGAAAAACTGTTTTTT. Filled out from reference TRBV7-9 and TRBJ1-4, the complete variable domain reads DTGVSQNPRHKITKRGQNVTFRCDPISEHNRLYWYRQTLGQGPEFLTYFQNEAQLEKSRLLSDRFSAERPKGSFSTLEIQRTEQGDSAMYLCASSLEQGKNEKLFFGSGTQLSVL.

V gene TRBV30 combines with J gene TRBJ1-1, with D unclear. With 0 bases removed from V and 1 base from J, the gap between germline ends came to 9 bases. From germline, CDR1 is GTSNPN and CDR2 SVGIG (reference sequence). CDR3 size: 14 residues. This CDR3 is CAWSVTGGNTEAFF. CDR3 sequence (DNA): TGTGCCTGGAGTGTCACCGGTGGGAACACTGAAGCTTTCTTT.

The chain uses TRBV30 and TRBJ2-3; perhaps TRBD2 as D (7 bases). With 0 bases removed from V and 5 bases from J, the gap between germline ends came to 12 bases. The V gene's germline CDR1 is GTSNPN and CDR2 SVGIG (reference sequence). This CDR3 spans 14 amino acids. CDR3 sequence reads: CAWSVGGLGDTQYF. DNA of the CDR3: TGTGCCTGGAGTGTGGGGGGGCTGGGAGATACGCAGTATTTT.

V gene TRBV4-3 combines with J gene TRBJ1-5; D perhaps matches TRBD1 (6 bases). Germline loops: CDR1 LGHNA, CDR2 YSLEER. The CDR3 has 16 amino acids. Trimming left V 0 bases short and J 7 bases short, with 16 bases between. The CDR3 nucleotides read TGCGCCAGCAGCCAAGAGCCCCCCAGGGGCGGGCAGCCCCAGCATTTT. This translates into CASSQEPPRGGQPQHF.

The chain links TRBV2 to TRBJ2-2; the match to TRBD2 covers 8 bases. Germline V gene lookup returns CDR1 SNHLY and CDR2 FYNNEI. The CDR3 is 15 amino acids. V was pared by 11 bases and J by 8 bases, with 16 bases of the junction left unmatched. CDR3 coding DNA: TGTGCCTGCATGGGGGGGACTAGGAGTTTGGGGGAGCTGTTTTTT. This sequence encodes CACMGGTRSLGELFF.

The chain combines TRBV9 with TRBJ2-1; 8 bases fit TRBD1. This CDR3 contains 13 residues. V lost 3 bases and J lost 9; bases outside the gene matches: 5. Germline V gene lookup returns CDR1 SGDLS and CDR2 YYNGEE. This CDR3 reads CASSGQGLGEQFF. The CDR3 DNA sequence: TGTGCCAGCAGCGGACAGGGGTTGGGTGAGCAGTTCTTC.

This clone was detected once. V usage is TRBV7-9 and J usage is TRBJ1-5; maybe TRBD1 (6 bases). Germline-derived CDR1 and CDR2 are SEHNR and FQNEAQ (reference sequence). V shed 0 bases and J shed 7 bases, with 16 bases lying between them. The CDR3 runs to 16 residues. The CDR3 loop reads CASSLAFAGATQPQHF. For the CDR3, the DNA is TGTGCCAGCAGCTTAGCCTTCGCAGGGGCAACGCAGCCCCAGCATTTT.

The chain is built from TRBV25-1 and TRBJ2-3; D gene uncertain. Germline V gives CDR1 MGHDK, CDR2 SYGVNS. The CDR3 is 14 residues long. V gave up 2 bases and J gave up 6 bases, with 12 bases separating them. CDR3 residues: CASSEANRIDTQYF. As DNA, the CDR3 is TGTGCCAGCAGTGAAGCTAATAGAATTGATACGCAGTATTTT.

CDR3 bases: TGTGCCAGCAGCGGACAGTACGAGCAGTACTTC. This gives the protein CASSGQYEQYF. The J gene is TRBJ2-7, the V gene TRBV28, with TRBD1 as a possible D gene (6 bases). V lost 6 bases to trimming and J lost 4 bases, with 7 bases between them. The CDR3 loop spans 11 amino acids. Germline V gene data show CDR1 as MDHEN and CDR2 as SYDVKM.

The V gene is TRBV5-1, the J gene TRBJ1-2; 10 nucleotides align to TRBD1. J was trimmed by 1 base and V by 0 bases; bases with no gene match: 9. The germline CDR1 and CDR2 sequences are SGHRS and YFSETQ. The CDR3 is 18 residues long. CDR3 nucleotides: TGCGCCAGCAGCTTGGCCGGACAGGGGGAGGTAGTTAACTATGGCTACACCTTC. This encodes CASSLAGQGEVVNYGYTF.

J is TRBJ2-5 and V is TRBV7-2; 9 bases align to TRBD1. The DNA end favors TRBJ2-7, so the J call may be wrong. CDR3 length: 15 residues. Germline CDR1 reads SGHTA; CDR2 reads FQGNSA. CDR3 nucleotide sequence: TGTGCCAGCAGCTTAGCGCGACAGGGGGCCTACGAGCAGTACTTC. Translation gives CASSLARQGAYEQYF.